Listed below are T cell receptor beta chains from one sample, sequenced in a study of type 1 regulatory T cells. These receptors are not linked to any known antigen. TCRdb redid the calling of the reads with MiXCR, one entry per CDR3 protein. The sample has tens of thousands of distinct CDR3 sequences, around 20% seen once. The material sequenced was cultured type 1 regulatory T (Tr1) cells, either the whole culture or a sorted fraction (not recorded which). Every receptor here comes from a human donor in good health. CDR3s include the opening cysteine and the closing phenylalanine or tryptophan. The D gene is left open where the match is weak. Part of the rows lack a size; the others show once, few, many or a class for expanded clones.

CDR3aa,CDR3nt,d_gene,abundance,j_gene,v_gene
CASQKMAGNTEAFF,TGTGCCAGCCAAAAAATGGCAGGGAACACTGAAGCTTTCTTT,-,few,TRBJ1-1,TRBV12-3/TRBV12-4
CASSSGGGIMYEQYF,TGCGCCAGCAGCTCCGGGGGCGGGATCATGTACGAGCAGTACTTC,-,few,TRBJ2-7,TRBV5-1
CASRELGNEQFF,TGTGCCAGCAGAGAACTGGGGAATGAGCAGTTCTTC,-,few,TRBJ2-1,TRBV6-1
CASRSFGARGEQFF,TGTGCCAGCCGTTCCTTCGGGGCCAGGGGTGAGCAGTTCTTC,-,-,TRBJ2-1,TRBV27
CASSRTTGYETQYF,TGTGCCAGCAGCCGAACGACAGGGTACGAGACCCAGTACTTC,TRBD1,few,TRBJ2-5,TRBV4-2
CSASRTGIGSNQPQHF,TGCAGTGCTAGCCGGACAGGGATTGGGAGCAATCAGCCCCAGCATTTT,TRBD1,-,TRBJ1-5,TRBV20-1
CASSLEDSSYNEQFF,TGTGCCAGCAGCTTAGAGGACTCTTCCTACAATGAGCAGTTCTTC,-,-,TRBJ2-1,TRBV7-2
CASSLVGLLNSPLHF,TGTGCCAGCAGCTTAGTCGGACTGCTTAATTCACCCCTCCACTTT,-,few,TRBJ1-6,TRBV7-8
CSSDGDYGYTF,TGCAGCTCGGACGGGGACTATGGCTACACCTTC,-,-,TRBJ1-2,TRBV29-1
CASSEGMGGPSSYEQYF,TGTGCCAGCAGTGAAGGGATGGGGGGGCCAAGCTCCTACGAGCAGTACTTC,-,-,TRBJ2-7,TRBV6-1
CASMPASNTGELFF,TGTGCCTCGATGCCGGCTAGTAACACCGGGGAGCTGTTTTTT,-,-,TRBJ2-2,TRBV11-1
CASSQELDTQYF,TGTGCCAGCAGCCAAGAGTTGGATACGCAGTATTTT,-,-,TRBJ2-3,TRBV4-2
CSATGGTASDTQYF,TGCAGTGCTACAGGAGGCACGGCGTCAGATACGCAGTATTTT,-,few,TRBJ2-3,TRBV20-1
CATSSHVGVTNGYTF,TGTGCCACCAGCTCCCACGTGGGGGTCACAAATGGCTACACCTTC,-,few,TRBJ1-2,TRBV15
CASSYQPGRGETQYF,TGTGCCAGCAGTTACCAACCGGGTCGAGGGGAGACCCAGTACTTC,-,-,TRBJ2-5,TRBV6-6
CASSPRESGELFF,TGTGCTAGCAGCCCCAGAGAATCCGGGGAGCTGTTTTTT,-,-,TRBJ2-2,TRBV7-7
CASSQWGSSGNTIYF,TGTGCCAGCAGCCAGTGGGGGAGCTCTGGAAACACCATATATTTT,-,few,TRBJ1-3,TRBV14
CASYRQPNGEQFF,TGTGCCAGCTACCGACAGCCGAACGGTGAGCAGTTCTTC,-,-,TRBJ2-1,TRBV12-3/TRBV12-4
CASSGSTKTGELFF,TGTGCCAGCAGCGGGTCGACGAAAACCGGGGAGCTGTTTTTT,-,-,TRBJ2-2,TRBV6-2/TRBV6-3
CAWSKAPGYTF,TGTGCCTGGAGTAAGGCCCCTGGCTACACCTTC,-,-,TRBJ1-2,TRBV30
CASSLASGNNEQFF,TGTGCCAGCAGCTTGGCTAGCGGGAACAATGAGCAGTTCTTC,TRBD2,-,TRBJ2-1,TRBV7-9
CASKAGGLYNEQFF,TGTGCCAGTAAGGCGGGAGGGCTATACAATGAGCAGTTCTTC,TRBD2,-,TRBJ2-1,TRBV19
CASKGVNEQFF,TGTGCCAGCAAGGGGGTCAATGAGCAGTTCTTC,-,few,TRBJ2-1,TRBV12-3/TRBV12-4
CASSLYGGYNEQFF,TGTGCCAGCAGTTTATACGGCGGATACAATGAGCAGTTCTTC,-,few,TRBJ2-1,TRBV27
CASRSRNEQFF,TGTGCCAGCAGGAGTAGGAATGAGCAGTTCTTC,-,few,TRBJ2-1,TRBV12-3/TRBV12-4
CASSFGGDQPQHF,TGCGCCAGCAGCTTCGGGGGTGATCAGCCCCAGCATTTT,-,-,TRBJ1-5,TRBV5-1
CSARERSSYNEQFF,TGCAGCGCTAGGGAGAGGAGCTCCTACAATGAGCAGTTCTTC,-,few,TRBJ2-1,TRBV29-1
CASKVSSGANVLTF,TGTGCCAGCAAGGTCTCTTCTGGGGCCAACGTCCTGACTTTC,-,once,TRBJ2-6,TRBV6-2/TRBV6-3
CASTSTQGVGSYNEQFF,TGTGCCAGCACTTCCACCCAGGGGGTGGGCTCCTACAATGAGCAGTTCTTC,TRBD1,-,TRBJ2-1,TRBV5-6
CASSRGQVDNEQFF,TGCGCCAGCAGCCGGGGACAGGTCGACAATGAGCAGTTCTTC,TRBD1,many,TRBJ2-1,TRBV5-1
CASSRTSGRYEQYF,TGCGCCAGCTCCAGAACTAGCGGGAGATACGAGCAGTACTTC,TRBD2,few,TRBJ2-7,TRBV5-1
CASSLRQALAF,TGTGCCAGCAGTCTCAGACAGGCCCTGGCCTTC,-,few,TRBJ2-5,TRBV12-3/TRBV12-4
CAISELGPQYF,TGTGCCATCAGTGAGCTAGGACCGCAGTATTTT,-,-,TRBJ2-3,TRBV10-3
CASSMARSETQYF,TGCGCCAGCAGTATGGCTAGGTCAGAGACCCAGTACTTC,-,few,TRBJ2-5,TRBV5-1
CSARDLRGATDTQYF,TGCAGTGCTAGAGATCTGAGGGGAGCCACAGATACGCAGTATTTT,-,-,TRBJ2-3,TRBV20-1
CASSLAGGCNQPQHF,TGTGCCAGCAGCTTGGCAGGGGGCTGCAATCAGCCCCAGCATTTT,TRBD1,-,TRBJ1-5,TRBV7-3
CASSHAYEQYF,TGTGCCAGTAGTCATGCCTACGAGCAGTACTTC,-,-,TRBJ2-7,TRBV19